This T cell receptor beta chain was sequenced for a study of blood T cell repertoires in COVID-19. As processed by the authors: Reference gene primer amplification yielded estimated nucleated cell counts. The protocol was immunoSEQ multiplex PCR, while the TCRdb copy is restricted to in-frame clones and leaves out a portion. V, J and clone size were drawn from that table, and D and trimming were deduced from the DNA. The sample holds approximately 240,000 clones, 80% to 95% seen once. The TCR comes from a woman between 18 and 29 years old who had recovered from COVID-19. Sequencing was carried out using PBMCs or T cells enriched from blood (not recorded which).

CDR3: CASSLAGVMNTEAFF. CDR3 DNA sequence: TGCGCCAGCAGCTTGGCGGGGGTCATGAACACTGAAGCTTTCTTT. V and J are TRBV5-1 and TRBJ1-1, with D maybe TRBD1 (5 bases). V was shortened by 0 bases and J by 0 bases, with 9 bases between the two germline ends. The germline V gene has CDR1 SGHRS and CDR2 YFSETQ. The CDR3 sequence is 15 residues long.